The rows below give T cell receptor beta chains drawn from one sample of a study of T-cell memory formation after mild COVID-19. TCRdb ran MiXCR on the 5' RACE reads and lists one entry per CDR3 protein. The sample has roughly 350,000 distinct CDR3 sequences; 25% to 30% are singletons. The material sequenced was PBMCs or a T cell subset sorted from them (not recorded which). Receptors originate from an adult woman who had mild COVID-19 (a few samples of this study predate the infection). Cell type and time point are not known. The CDR3 runs from the conserved cysteine through the conserved F or W. A D gene is named only where the DNA matches it firmly. A row's size may be missing; if present it is once, few, many or a size class.

D | size | J | V | CDR3 | DNA
NA | few | TRBJ1-1 | TRBV7-6 | CASSASDEAFF | TGTGCCAGCAGCGCCAGCGATGAAGCTTTCTTT
NA | few | TRBJ1-1 | TRBV15 | CATRHAGHQNTEAFF | TGTGCCACCAGGCACGCCGGACACCAGAACACTGAAGCTTTCTTT
TRBD2 | NA | TRBJ2-1 | TRBV7-9 | CASSWGTSEIYNEQFF | TGTGCCAGCAGCTGGGGGACTAGCGAGATATACAATGAGCAGTTCTTC
NA | NA | TRBJ2-2 | TRBV9 | CASSVRQGSNTGELFF | TGTGCCAGCAGCGTACGCCAGGGGAGTAACACCGGGGAGCTGTTTTTT
NA | NA | TRBJ1-1 | TRBV7-9 | CASNEGGAFITEAFF | TGTGCCAGCAACGAGGGGGGAGCCTTTATCACTGAAGCTTTCTTT
TRBD1 | once | TRBJ2-7 | TRBV5-1 | CASSLASTGQPYEQYF | TGCGCCAGCAGCTTGGCGTCTACGGGACAGCCCTACGAGCAGTACTTC
NA | few | TRBJ2-1 | TRBV19 | CASSNRGISSNNEQFF | TGTGCCAGTAGTAACCGGGGGATATCCTCCAACAATGAGCAGTTCTTC
TRBD1 | NA | TRBJ1-5 | TRBV6-6 | CASSPRTGRQPQHF | TGTGCCAGCAGCCCCCGGACAGGGAGGCAGCCCCAGCATTTT
NA | NA | TRBJ2-2 | TRBV7-2 | CASSFRIGRENTGELFF | TGTGCCAGCAGCTTCCGAATTGGGCGGGAGAACACCGGGGAGCTGTTTTTT
NA | NA | TRBJ2-5 | TRBV12-3/TRBV12-4 | CASRFGGGQETQYF | TGTGCCAGCAGATTCGGTGGAGGACAAGAGACCCAGTACTTC
NA | NA | TRBJ2-7 | TRBV15 | CATSRDQIRDGPYEQYF | TGTGCCACCAGCAGAGATCAAATCCGGGACGGACCCTACGAGCAGTACTTC
NA | NA | TRBJ1-5 | TRBV12-3/TRBV12-4 | CASSLVIQPQHF | TGTGCCAGCAGTTTGGTGATCCAGCCCCAGCATTTT
TRBD2 | NA | TRBJ2-3 | TRBV20-1 | CSASGSLAGLDTQYF | TGCAGTGCTAGCGGTTCCCTAGCGGGACTAGATACGCAGTATTTT
NA | NA | TRBJ2-3 | TRBV7-2 | CASSFYNTDTQYF | TGTGCCAGCAGCTTTTACAACACAGATACGCAGTATTTT
TRBD1 | few | TRBJ2-3 | TRBV5-1 | CASRTGGLETDTQYF | TGCGCCTCCAGGACAGGGGGCCTGGAGACAGATACGCAGTATTTT
NA | NA | TRBJ2-1 | TRBV24-1 | CATSGFGNEQFF | TGTGCCACCAGTGGATTCGGCAATGAGCAGTTCTTC
NA | few | TRBJ1-1 | TRBV9 | CASSSGGEGTEAFF | TGTGCCAGCAGCTCGGGGGGGGAAGGGACTGAAGCTTTCTTT
NA | few | TRBJ2-5 | TRBV12-3/TRBV12-4 | CASSRGAQTQYF | TGTGCCAGCAGTCGGGGGGCCCAGACCCAGTACTTC
TRBD1 | many | TRBJ2-2 | TRBV30 | CAWSVYILGTGERNTGELFF | TGTGCCTGGAGTGTATATATTCTCGGGACAGGCGAGCGCAACACCGGGGAGCTGTTTTTT
NA | few | TRBJ2-1 | TRBV24-1 | CATSGTMDNEQFF | TGTGCCACCAGTGGGACAATGGACAATGAGCAGTTCTTC
NA | few | TRBJ2-3 | TRBV6-1 | CASSHGTEPGGDTQYF | TGTGCCAGCAGTCACGGGACAGAACCGGGAGGGGATACGCAGTATTTT
TRBD2 | NA | TRBJ2-3 | TRBV29-1 | CSVRSGGTDTQYF | TGCAGCGTCCGTAGCGGGGGGACAGATACGCAGTATTTT
TRBD1 | NA | TRBJ2-1 | TRBV7-2 | CASSLSWDRANEQFF | TGTGCCAGCAGCTTATCTTGGGACAGGGCCAATGAGCAGTTCTTC
NA | NA | TRBJ2-2 | TRBV9 | CASSESVYRRYTGELFF | TGTGCCAGCAGCGAGAGTGTTTACAGGCGATACACCGGGGAGCTGTTTTTT
NA | many | TRBJ2-5 | TRBV7-8 | CASSPPREETQYF | TGTGCCAGCAGCCCACCGAGAGAGGAGACCCAGTACTTC
NA | few | TRBJ2-1 | TRBV7-6 | CASSLQDISYNEQFF | TGTGCCAGCAGCTTACAGGACATTTCCTACAATGAGCAGTTCTTC
NA | once | TRBJ2-4 | TRBV30 | CAWSGGGLNNIQYF | TGTGCCTGGAGTGGTGGTGGGTTAAATAACATTCAGTACTTC
TRBD1 | NA | TRBJ1-3 | TRBV4-1 | CASSRLTGSGNTIYF | TGCGCCAGCAGCCGATTGACAGGGTCTGGAAACACCATATATTTT
NA | NA | TRBJ2-1 | TRBV6-5 | CASSYSGYPLINEQFF | TGTGCCAGCAGTTATTCAGGGTACCCCTTGATCAATGAGCAGTTCTTC
NA | few | TRBJ1-5 | TRBV6-1 | CASSRTAYSNQPQHF | TGTGCCAGCAGTAGGACAGCCTATAGCAATCAGCCCCAGCATTTT
NA | few | TRBJ2-2 | TRBV7-6 | CASSNRGVDTGELFF | TGTGCCAGCAGCAACCGGGGTGTGGATACCGGGGAGCTGTTTTTT
NA | few | TRBJ2-3 | TRBV7-6 | CASSLAPTELSSTDTQYF | TGTGCCAGCAGCTTAGCCCCGACAGAGCTTTCTAGCACAGATACGCAGTATTTT
TRBD2 | NA | TRBJ2-3 | TRBV6-2/TRBV6-3 | CASSYSGRQPDTQYF | TGTGCCAGCAGTTATAGCGGGAGACAACCAGATACGCAGTATTTT
NA | NA | TRBJ1-2 | TRBV5-1 | CASSAGTGTVYGYTF | TGCGCCAGCAGCGCAGGCACCGGGACGGTCTATGGCTACACCTTC
TRBD2 | many | TRBJ2-5 | TRBV29-1 | CSSWTSGEETQYF | TGCAGTTCTTGGACTAGCGGTGAAGAGACCCAGTACTTC
TRBD2 | NA | TRBJ2-1 | TRBV11-1 | CASSLGASGAYNEQFF | TGTGCCAGCAGCCTAGGAGCTAGCGGGGCTTACAATGAGCAGTTCTTC
NA | NA | TRBJ1-2 | TRBV7-9 | CASSLRGGGGYTF | TGTGCCAGCAGCTTACGAGGGGGAGGAGGCTACACCTTC
TRBD1 | NA | TRBJ2-3 | TRBV20-1 | CSARSRTGWDGDTQYF | TGCAGTGCTAGATCCCGGACAGGGTGGGATGGAGATACGCAGTATTTT
NA | NA | TRBJ2-1 | TRBV15 | CATSGSGYNEQFF | TGTGCCACCAGCGGGAGTGGATACAATGAGCAGTTCTTC
NA | NA | TRBJ2-6 | TRBV7-2 | CDSSSQPSGANVLTF | TGTGACAGCAGCTCGCAGCCTTCTGGGGCCAACGTCCTGACTTTC
NA | NA | TRBJ1-1 | TRBV6-5 | CASSYSRQAPEAFF | TGTGCCAGCAGTTACTCCAGACAGGCCCCTGAAGCTTTCTTT
TRBD1 | NA | TRBJ1-5 | TRBV7-9 | CASSKGWTGDNQPQHF | TGTGCCAGCAGCAAAGGGTGGACAGGGGACAATCAGCCCCAGCATTTT
NA | NA | TRBJ1-2 | TRBV12-3/TRBV12-4 | CASRSDRNYGYTF | TGTGCCAGCAGGTCCGACAGGAACTATGGCTACACCTTC
TRBD1 | NA | TRBJ2-3 | TRBV3-1 | CASSQRLTGDGADTQYF | TGTGCCAGCAGCCAGAGGTTAACAGGGGATGGTGCAGATACGCAGTATTTT
TRBD1 | NA | TRBJ1-1 | TRBV6-5 | CASSYIVGGGRTEAFF | TGTGCCAGCAGTTACATCGTGGGAGGGGGCCGCACTGAAGCTTTCTTT
TRBD2 | NA | TRBJ2-1 | TRBV11-2 | CASSLAFSRSGRWAYNEQFF | TGTGCCAGCAGCTTAGCATTTAGCCGCAGCGGGAGATGGGCCTACAATGAGCAGTTCTTC